The 10 T cell receptor beta chains below all came from one sample that was sequenced in a study of breast tumors, draining lymph nodes, adjacent tissues. The lymph nodes were axillary draining lymph nodes from breast cancer patients. TCRdb recomputed calls from the multiplex PCR reads with MiXCR, one row per CDR3 protein. Among around 140,000 distinct CDR3 sequences, around 22% were seen once, and the ten largest hold roughly 2.7%. Material for sequencing was axillary lymph node tissue. The receptors derive from a female donor with breast cancer. Some clones in this sample may be carry-over from other donors' samples.

This clonotype was observed at least ten times. The chain uses TRBV7-6 and TRBJ2-6, with D tentatively TRBD1 (5 bases). Per germline, CDR1 SGHVS and CDR2 FNYEAQ. V was pared by 1 base and J by 4 bases, with 11 bases between. The CDR3 has 16 amino acids. CDR3: CASSLEAGSGANVLTF. The CDR3 DNA follows: TGTGCCAGCAGCTTAGAGGCAGGGTCCGGGGCCAACGTCCTGACTTTC.

This clonotype was counted ten times or more. The chain links TRBV7-9 to TRBJ1-2; D uncertain. The CDR3 is 13 residues long. Germline lookup yields CDR1 SEHNR and CDR2 FQNEAQ (reference sequence). Trimming left V 1 base short and J 8 bases short, with 11 bases between. CDR3 sequence (DNA): TGTGCCAGCAGCTTAGACAGCCTAAGAGGCTACACCTTC. It translates to CASSLDSLRGYTF. Looking up the rest from reference TRBV7-9 and TRBJ1-2 gives the full variable domain: DTGVSQNPRHKITKRGQNVTFRCDPISEHNRLYWYRQTLGQGPEFLTYFQNEAQLEKSRLLSDRFSAERPKGSFSTLEIQRTEQGDSAMYLCASSLDSLRGYTFGSGTRLTVV.

This clonotype was counted ten times or more. This rearrangement joins TRBV7-2 to TRBJ2-7; 8 bases align to TRBD2. Germline assignment: CDR1 SGHTA and CDR2 FQGNSA. The CDR3 sequence is 15 residues long. With 1 base clipped from V and 2 bases from J, the junction kept 4 bases outside the gene matches. The CDR3 spells CASSLGGSGTYEQYF. The CDR3 nucleotides are TGTGCCAGCAGCTTAGGGGGTAGCGGGACCTACGAGCAGTACTTC.

This clonotype has at least ten counts. The chain carries TRBV18 and TRBJ2-5; the D is unclear. The CDR3 is 16 amino acids. V lost 0 bases and J lost 2, with 13 bases in between. Germline V gene sequence: CDR1 KGHSH, CDR2 LQKENI. CDR3 region: CASSPPRRAGQETQYF. CDR3 in DNA: TGTGCCAGCTCACCACCCCGACGGGCCGGACAAGAGACCCAGTACTTC. Based on the CDR3 plus reference TRBV18 and TRBJ2-5, the full variable domain is NAGVMQNPRHLVRRRGQEARLRCSPMKGHSHVYWYRQLPEEGLKFMVYLQKENIIDESGMPKERFSAEFPKEGPSILRIQQVVRGDSAAYFCASSPPRRAGQETQYFGPGTRLLVL.

The table lists this clonotype with many counts. The chain recombines TRBV13 with TRBJ2-7, with a weak D call TRBD2 (7 bases). This CDR3 has 16 residues. V gave up 2 bases and J gave up 6 bases, with 20 bases separating them. Germline V gene data show CDR1 as PRHDT and CDR2 as FYEKMQ (reference sequence). The CDR3 protein is CASSLTRDYKGGEQYF. The CDR3 region has the DNA TGTGCCAGCAGCTTAACCCGGGACTACAAGGGGGGCGAGCAGTACTTC.

This clonotype was seen only a few times. A clone one base away is much larger, so this may be a read error. The genes are TRBV20-1 and TRBJ2-7; tentatively, D is TRBD1 (5 bases). The V gene lost 3 bases and the J gene lost 0 bases, with 15 bases spanning the gap. CDR1 and CDR2 (germline): DFQATT, SNEGSKA (reference sequence). The CDR3 runs to 15 residues. This chain's CDR3 is CSASAARQSSYEQYF. In DNA, the CDR3 is TGCAGTGCTAGTGCCGCGCGACAGAGCTCCTACGAGCAGTACTTC.

This clonotype occurred a few times. This chain links TRBV20-1 with TRBJ2-7, with TRBD2 matching over 7 bases. This CDR3 has 16 amino acids. In germline, CDR1 is DFQATT, CDR2 SNEGSKA (reference sequence). Trimming cost V 0 bases and J 3 bases; bases outside gene matches: 11. The CDR3 region is CSARELGGRDFYEQYF. In DNA, the CDR3 is TGCAGTGCTAGAGAGTTGGGGGGGAGGGACTTCTACGAGCAGTACTTC.

In this sample, this clonotype turned up many times. The rearrangement links TRBV18 to TRBJ2-1; D is ambiguous. V lost 6 bases and J 6 bases, leaving 12 bases between the germline ends. CDR1 is KGHSH, CDR2 LQKENI, per germline. This CDR3 contains 13 residues. The CDR3 sequence is CASSVDQVNEQFF. Here the CDR3 DNA reads TGTGCCAGCTCCGTCGATCAGGTCAATGAGCAGTTCTTC.

This clonotype was counted many times. The chain joins TRBV10-2 to TRBJ2-5; 12 nucleotides align to TRBD2. Germline CDR1 is WSHSY and CDR2 is SAAADI. The CDR3 extends over 18 amino acids. The V segment lost 0 bases and the J segment 5 bases; nucleotides outside the gene matches: 10. This CDR3 is CASSESTLAGGPHETQYF. In DNA form, the CDR3 reads TGCGCCAGCAGTGAGTCGACTCTAGCGGGAGGGCCCCACGAGACCCAGTACTTC.

This clonotype was seen repeatedly, ten times or more. This sequence joins TRBV6-1 and TRBJ2-3; a possible D gene is TRBD1 (5 bases). The CDR3 contains 15 residues. The germline V and J ends were trimmed by 8 bases and 0 bases, with 15 bases remaining between them. Germline V CDR1 and CDR2: MNHNS, SASEGT. CDR3 residues: CASRADRSSTDTQYF. For the CDR3, the DNA is TGTGCCAGCCGTGCAGACAGAAGTAGCACAGATACGCAGTATTTT.